This TCR beta chain was sequenced in a study of patients and donors after allogeneic stem cell transplantation. This clonotype was detected only a few times. Using its own MiXCR run on the RT-PCR reads, TCRdb lists one record per CDR3 protein. The data hold about 960,000 distinct CDR3 sequences, with about a sixth observed a single time. The CDR3 loop spans 13 amino acids. V trimming: 5 bases; J trimming: 11 bases; junction bases outside the gene matches: 6. Germline assignment: CDR1 SGHKS and CDR2 YYEKEE (reference sequence). The chain uses TRBV5-5 and TRBJ2-6; 8 bases fit TRBD2. The sample consisted of blood, either unsorted or a sorted T cell fraction (not recorded which). The receptor comes from a human donor who was either an allogeneic HSCT recipient or a stem cell or donor lymphocyte infusion donor (not recorded which). It is not recorded whose cells these are; they may come from a transplant donor. The CDR3 sequence: CASSFGRGDVLTF. Written as DNA, the CDR3 is TGTGCCAGCAGTTTCGGGAGGGGAGACGTCCTGACTTTC.